These T cell receptor beta chains were read from a single sample in a study of T cell responses to AZD1222 COVID-19 vaccine. This table comes from immunoSEQ multiplex PCR, and its TCRdb copy is limited to in-frame clones, with some not included. The sample has about 120,000 clones, about nine tenths seen once. This material consisted of peripheral blood, taken 28 days after the second dose of the MenACWY control vaccine. The origin of the receptors is an adult who received the MenACWY meningococcal vaccine as a control. Each CDR3 is given with its conserved first and last residue. D genes are given only for firm matches. Not all rows give a size; the values are once, few, many and, for expanded clones, a class.

>NA|TRBJ2-1|TRBV7-2|TRBD2
CASSLGLRGDEQFF
TGTGCCAGCAGCTTAGGATTGCGGGGGGATGAGCAGTTCTTC
>NA|TRBJ1-1|TRBV19|NA
CASTSAGMNTEAFF
TGTGCCAGTACCTCCGCGGGCATGAACACTGAAGCTTTCTTT
>few|TRBJ2-7|TRBV5-6|TRBD1
CASSLGDRTYEQYF
TGTGCCAGCAGCTTGGGGGACAGGACCTACGAGCAGTACTTC
>NA|TRBJ2-1|TRBV5-1|TRBD1
CASSLTGGSYNEQFF
TGCGCCAGCAGCTTGACAGGGGGTTCCTACAATGAGCAGTTCTTC
>few|TRBJ1-4|TRBV7-9|NA
CASSGRATNEKLFF
TGTGCCAGCAGCGGGAGGGCAACTAATGAAAAACTGTTTTTT
>NA|TRBJ2-5|TRBV7-2|NA
CASSLTPQETQYF
TGTGCCAGCAGCTTGACACCCCAAGAGACCCAGTACTTC
>NA|TRBJ1-2|TRBV28|TRBD1
CASSQGAPSGYTF
TGTGCCAGCAGCCAGGGGGCCCCCTCCGGCTACACCTTC
>NA|TRBJ2-1|TRBV30|NA
CAWSPNLQGLEQFF
TGTGCCTGGAGTCCCAACCTCCAAGGTCTTGAGCAGTTCTTC
>NA|TRBJ1-1|TRBV3-1/TRBV3-2|NA
CASSQPGKGGTEAFF
TGTGCCAGCAGCCAACCGGGAAAAGGAGGGACTGAAGCTTTCTTT
>NA|TRBJ1-2|TRBV3-1/TRBV3-2|NA
CASSLETTGYTF
TGTGCCAGCAGCCTCGAGACTACTGGCTACACCTTC
>NA|TRBJ2-2|TRBV7-9|NA
CASSIDPHKHTGELFF
TGTGCCAGCAGCATTGACCCCCATAAGCACACCGGGGAGCTGTTTTTT
>NA|TRBJ2-4|TRBV29-1|NA
CSVEDRVGNIQYF
TGCAGCGTTGAAGATCGGGTGGGGAACATTCAGTACTTC
>NA|TRBJ2-1|TRBV2|TRBD2
CASSDRGTSANEQFF
TGTGCCAGCAGTGATCGTGGGACTAGCGCCAATGAGCAGTTCTTC
>NA|TRBJ2-5|TRBV6-5|NA
CASSYESPPTQETQYF
TGTGCCAGCAGTTACGAATCCCCACCCACCCAAGAGACCCAGTACTTC
>NA|TRBJ2-7|TRBV2|TRBD1
CASRGQTYEQYF
TGTGCCAGCAGGGGACAGACCTACGAGCAGTACTTC
>NA|TRBJ2-5|TRBV24-1|NA
CATSPRQNQETQYF
TGTGCCACCAGTCCGCGACAGAACCAAGAGACCCAGTACTTC
>NA|TRBJ1-6|TRBV5-6|NA
CASSPPRWGSPLHF
TGTGCCAGCAGCCCCCCTAGATGGGGTTCACCCCTCCACTTT
>once|TRBJ2-3|TRBV10-3|TRBD2
CAMGRGGSTDTQYF
TGTGCCATGGGCCGGGGGGGTAGCACAGATACGCAGTATTTT
>NA|TRBJ2-1|TRBV12-2|NA
CASRLGTGEFYNEQFF
TGTGCAAGTCGCTTAGGGACAGGGGAGTTCTACAATGAGCAGTTCTTC
>few|TRBJ1-6|TRBV6-5|NA
CASRPDRNSPLHF
TGTGCCAGCCGACCGGACAGAAATTCACCCCTCCACTTT
>once|TRBJ2-3|TRBV6-5|NA
CASSSVGGRGDTQYF
TGTGCCAGCAGTTCCGTAGGGGGGCGCGGAGATACGCAGTATTTT
>NA|TRBJ2-4|TRBV19|NA
CASKTDSVKNIQYF
TGTGCCAGTAAAACGGACAGCGTCAAAAACATTCAGTACTTC
>NA|TRBJ1-1|TRBV12-3/TRBV12-4|NA
CASSTALEAFF
TGTGCCAGCAGTACCGCACTTGAAGCTTTCTTT
>NA|TRBJ1-2|TRBV5-3|NA
CARSLFTDMHCGYTF
TGTGCCAGAAGCTTGTTTACTGACATGCATTGTGGCTACACCTTC
>NA|TRBJ2-4|TRBV6-4|TRBD2
CASSLTGGGIQYF
TGTGCCAGCAGCCTGACGGGGGGAGGCATTCAGTACTTC
>NA|TRBJ1-2|TRBV3-1/TRBV3-2|NA
CASSQEAGVAYGYTF
TGTGCCAGCAGCCAAGAAGCGGGAGTTGCCTATGGCTACACCTTC
>NA|TRBJ2-2|TRBV24-1|TRBD2
CATSDTGTSKEGELFF
TGTGCCACCAGTGACACAGGGACTAGCAAAGAGGGGGAGCTGTTTTTT
>NA|TRBJ2-5|TRBV12-2|NA
CASRLLLLETQYF
TGTGCAAGTCGCTTACTTCTGTTAGAGACCCAGTACTTC
>NA|TRBJ2-5|TRBV19|TRBD2
CASSIGQLAQETQYF
TGTGCCAGTAGTATAGGCCAACTAGCGCAAGAGACCCAGTACTTC